This T cell receptor beta chain was recovered during a study of blood T cell repertoires in COVID-19. Overall study: The samples span acute and convalescent COVID-19 from the United States, Italy and Spain. PBMCs, B-cell-depleted T cells, or T cells provided the cDNA or gDNA that made up the material.

Methods used by the authors: Scientists estimated how many nucleated cells there were by amplifying reference gene primers. TCRdb keeps only in-frame clones here, not all; method: immunoSEQ multiplex PCR. V and J calls and clone size come straight from that table; D and trimming were deduced from the DNA. This table has 70,000 to 90,000 clones, roughly 80% appearing once. This CDR3 has 15 residues. V gave up 0 bases and J gave up 5 bases, with 13 bases separating them. Germline CDR1 and CDR2: LNHNV and YYDKDF (reference sequence). The chain links TRBV15 to TRBJ1-2; D call uncertain. The receptor comes from a human donor in a cohort sampled during active COVID-19. Sequenced sample: peripheral blood. CDR3 in DNA: TGTGCCACCAGCAGAGACCCCCAGATTTCTTATGGCTACACCTTC. This sequence encodes CATSRDPQISYGYTF.